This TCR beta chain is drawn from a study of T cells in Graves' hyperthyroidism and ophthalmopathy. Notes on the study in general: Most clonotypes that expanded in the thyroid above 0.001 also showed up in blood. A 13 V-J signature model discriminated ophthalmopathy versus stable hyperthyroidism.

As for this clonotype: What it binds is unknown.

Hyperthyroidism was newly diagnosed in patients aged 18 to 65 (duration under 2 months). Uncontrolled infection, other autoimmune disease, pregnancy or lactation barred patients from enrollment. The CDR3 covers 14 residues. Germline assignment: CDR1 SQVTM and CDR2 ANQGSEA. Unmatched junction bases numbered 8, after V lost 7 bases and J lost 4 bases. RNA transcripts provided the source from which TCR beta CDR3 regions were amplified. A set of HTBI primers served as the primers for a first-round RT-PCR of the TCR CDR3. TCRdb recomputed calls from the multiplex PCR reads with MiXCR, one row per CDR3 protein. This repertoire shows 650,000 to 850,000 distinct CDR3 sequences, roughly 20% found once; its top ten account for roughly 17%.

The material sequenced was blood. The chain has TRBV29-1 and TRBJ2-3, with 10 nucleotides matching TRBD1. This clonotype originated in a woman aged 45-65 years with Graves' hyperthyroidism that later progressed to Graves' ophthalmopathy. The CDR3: CSATGTGEADTQYF. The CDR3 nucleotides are TGCAGCGCAACCGGGACAGGGGAGGCAGATACGCAGTATTTT.